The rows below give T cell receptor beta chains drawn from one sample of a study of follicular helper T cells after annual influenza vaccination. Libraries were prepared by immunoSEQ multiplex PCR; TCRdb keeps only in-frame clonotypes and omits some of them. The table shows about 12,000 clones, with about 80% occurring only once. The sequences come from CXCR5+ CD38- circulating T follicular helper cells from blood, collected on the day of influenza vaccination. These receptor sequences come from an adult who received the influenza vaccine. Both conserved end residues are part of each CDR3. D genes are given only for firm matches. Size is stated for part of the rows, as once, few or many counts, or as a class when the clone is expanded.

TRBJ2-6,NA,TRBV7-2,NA,CASSLSGATSGANVLTF,TGTGCCAGCAGCTTATCGGGGGCCACCTCTGGGGCCAACGTCCTGACTTTC
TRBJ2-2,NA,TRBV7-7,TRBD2,CASRFGTKNTGELFF,TGTGCCAGCAGGTTCGGGACTAAGAACACCGGGGAGCTGTTTTTT
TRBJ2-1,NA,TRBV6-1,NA,CASSEVYNEQFF,TGTGCCAGCAGTGAAGTGTACAATGAGCAGTTCTTC
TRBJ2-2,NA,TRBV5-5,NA,CASSLVGGADTGELFF,TGTGCCAGCAGCTTGGTGGGGGGCGCGGACACCGGGGAGCTGTTTTTT
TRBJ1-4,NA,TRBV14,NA,CASSQATGGTNEKLFF,TGTGCCAGCAGCCAGGCCACTGGGGGGACTAATGAAAAACTGTTTTTT
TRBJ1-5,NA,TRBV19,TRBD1,CASSSQMGDRVQPQHF,TGTGCCAGTAGTTCCCAAATGGGGGACAGGGTTCAGCCCCAGCATTTT
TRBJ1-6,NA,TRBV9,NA,CASSAGRLNSPLHF,TGTGCCAGCAGCGCGGGACGGTTGAATTCACCCCTCCACTTT
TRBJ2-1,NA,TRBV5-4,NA,CASSPVSRGGSNEQFF,TGTGCCAGCAGCCCCGTTAGTAGGGGGGGGAGTAATGAGCAGTTCTTC
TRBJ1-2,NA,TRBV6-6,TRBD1,CASSQTGELGYTF,TGTGCCAGCAGCCAGACAGGGGAATTGGGCTACACCTTC
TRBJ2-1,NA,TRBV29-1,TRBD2,CSVVQRGTYNEQFF,TGCAGCGTTGTACAGCGGGGGACCTACAATGAGCAGTTCTTC
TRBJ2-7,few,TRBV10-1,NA,CASSEDGSYEQYF,TGCGCCAGCAGTGAGGACGGCTCCTACGAGCAGTACTTC
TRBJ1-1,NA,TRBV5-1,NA,CASSPGEGVTEAFF,TGCGCCAGCAGCCCCGGGGAAGGCGTCACTGAAGCTTTCTTT
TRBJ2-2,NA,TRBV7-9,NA,CASSGYRITNTGELFF,TGTGCCAGCAGCGGATACAGGATCACGAACACCGGGGAGCTGTTTTTT
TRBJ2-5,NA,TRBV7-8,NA,CASSFHVEETQYF,TGTGCCAGCAGCTTTCACGTAGAAGAGACCCAGTACTTC
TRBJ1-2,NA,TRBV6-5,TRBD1,CASSSGQGGYGYTF,TGTGCCAGCAGTTCTGGACAGGGTGGCTATGGCTACACCTTC
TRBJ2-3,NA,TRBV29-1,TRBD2,CSVVGLAGMDTQYF,TGCAGCGTTGTAGGACTAGCGGGGATGGATACGCAGTATTTT
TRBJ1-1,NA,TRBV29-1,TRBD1,CSVVGQANTEAFF,TGCAGCGTTGTGGGACAGGCGAACACTGAAGCTTTCTTT
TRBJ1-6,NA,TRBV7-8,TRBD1,CASSLSGTGGLNSPLHF,TGTGCCAGCAGCCTTTCCGGGACAGGGGGTCTTAATTCACCCCTCCACTTT
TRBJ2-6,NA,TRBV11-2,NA,CASSLGGHSGANVLTF,TGTGCCAGCAGCCTCGGCGGACACTCTGGGGCCAACGTCCTGACTTTC
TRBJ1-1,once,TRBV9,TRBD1,CASSPRGQVNTEAFF,TGTGCCAGCAGCCCAAGGGGACAGGTGAACACTGAAGCTTTCTTT